The source of this T cell receptor beta chain is a study of shared clonotypes between healthy human individuals. Genomic DNA belonging to each subset was distributed in equal measure over several immunoSEQ plates. Generated by immunoSEQ multiplex PCR, the TCRdb table keeps only in-frame clones and is missing some. The sample lists about 490,000 clones; around 79% were seen once. Germline V gene lookup returns CDR1 SNHLY and CDR2 FYNNEI. V was clipped by 3 bases and J by 8 bases, with 13 bases between them. CDR3 length equals 13 residues. This sequence joins TRBV2 and TRBJ1-2; D remains ambiguous. The clonotype comes from a woman aged 40 to 55 in good health. Some clones in this sample may be carry-over from other donors' samples. Sample: PBMCs. The CDR3 is CASSDSGFGGYTF. CDR3 DNA sequence: TGTGCCAGCAGTGATTCTGGGTTCGGGGGCTACACCTTC.